The sequence of this T cell receptor (beta chain) was determined in a study of cytomegalovirus exposure and HLA in healthy donors. The CDR3 is 14 residues long. CDR1 and CDR2 (germline): GTSNPN, SVGIG (reference sequence). V lost 3 bases to trimming and J lost 2 bases, with 11 bases between them. In the PCR, 60 Vbeta and 13 Jbeta primers were used. The protocol was immunoSEQ multiplex PCR, while the TCRdb copy is restricted to in-frame clones and leaves out a portion. Of under 200,000 clones listed, around 80% are singletons. V and J are TRBV30 and TRBJ1-3; D possibly corresponds to TRBD1 (5 bases). This receptor was obtained from a woman aged 40 to 49 in good health and CMV-seropositive. The sequenced sample was PBMCs. The CDR3 bases are TGTGCCTGGAGCGGGGGGAGGCCTGGAAACACCATATATTTT. Amino acid sequence: CAWSGGRPGNTIYF.